This T cell receptor beta chain is drawn from a study of radiation and T cells in renal cell carcinoma. Study-level findings and limits: In blood, top tumor clones expanded by 2 weeks, shrinking by 4.

CDR1 and CDR2 (germline): SGHDT, YYEEEE. This CDR3 has 15 residues. V shed 0 bases and J 6 bases; nucleotides not matched to a gene: 5. Here immunoSEQ multiplex PCR was the method, and the copy in TCRdb shows in-frame clones only, minus some. The sample includes fewer than 200,000 clones, about 87% of them seen just once. The time point was: blood 4 weeks post-SBRT, at nephrectomy. Treatment reported: 15 Gy SBRT to primary tumor, nephrectomy 4 weeks later. Nephrectomy followed 15 Gy stereotactic body radiation by 4 weeks. Regarding this clone: Its specificity is not known.

This TCR derives from a woman aged 45 to 65 with renal cell carcinoma. The chain links TRBV5-6 to TRBJ2-1, with 8 bases aligning to TRBD1. The source was blood, collected from a patient whose treatment included radiotherapy and nephrectomy. The CDR3, as DNA: TGTGCCAGCAGCTTGGTGGACAGGGACGTCAATGAGCAGTTCTTC. It codes for CASSLVDRDVNEQFF.